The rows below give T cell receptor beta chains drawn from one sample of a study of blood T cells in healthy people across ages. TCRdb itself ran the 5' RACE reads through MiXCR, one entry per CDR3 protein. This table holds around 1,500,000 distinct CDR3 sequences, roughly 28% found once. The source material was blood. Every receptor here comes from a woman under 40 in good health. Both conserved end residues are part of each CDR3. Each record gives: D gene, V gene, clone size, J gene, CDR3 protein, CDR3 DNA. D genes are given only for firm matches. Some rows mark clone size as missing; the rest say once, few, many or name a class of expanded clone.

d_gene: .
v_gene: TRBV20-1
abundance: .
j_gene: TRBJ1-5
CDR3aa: CSALHLGQRGDQPQHF
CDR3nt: TGCAGTGCTCTCCACTTAGGACAGCGAGGCGATCAGCCCCAGCATTTT

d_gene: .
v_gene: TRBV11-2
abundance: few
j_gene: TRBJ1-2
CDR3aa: CASSLGKGGYTF
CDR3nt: TGTGCCAGCAGCTTAGGCAAGGGCGGCTACACCTTC

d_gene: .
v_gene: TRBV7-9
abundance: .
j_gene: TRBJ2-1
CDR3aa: CASSHTDGSRFF
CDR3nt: TGTGCCAGCAGCCACACGGACGGGTCAAGGTTCTTC

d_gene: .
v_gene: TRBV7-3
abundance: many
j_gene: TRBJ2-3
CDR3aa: CASSPTSRDTQYF
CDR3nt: TGTGCCAGCAGCCCTACTTCCAGAGATACGCAGTATTTT

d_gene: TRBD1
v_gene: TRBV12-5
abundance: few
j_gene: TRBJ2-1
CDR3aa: CASGWLTGSAYNEQFF
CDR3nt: TGTGCTAGTGGTTGGCTGACAGGGTCTGCCTACAATGAGCAGTTCTTC

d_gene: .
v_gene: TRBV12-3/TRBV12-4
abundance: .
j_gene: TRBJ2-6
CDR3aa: CAGSLWSASGANVLTF
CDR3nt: TGTGCCGGCAGTTTATGGTCAGCCTCTGGGGCCAACGTCCTGACTTTC

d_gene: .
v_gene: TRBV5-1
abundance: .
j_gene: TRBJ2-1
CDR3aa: CASSPSSRRNEQFF
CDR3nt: TGCGCCAGCAGCCCAAGTTCTAGGAGGAATGAGCAGTTCTTC

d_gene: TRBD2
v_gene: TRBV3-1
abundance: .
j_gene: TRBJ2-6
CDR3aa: CASSSGLAQLSGANVLTF
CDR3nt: TGTGCCAGCAGCTCCGGACTAGCCCAACTCTCTGGGGCCAACGTCCTGACTTTC

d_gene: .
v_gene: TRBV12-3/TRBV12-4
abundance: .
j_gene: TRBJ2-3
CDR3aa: CASRRGESTDTQYF
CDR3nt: TGTGCCAGCAGGAGGGGTGAGAGCACAGATACGCAGTATTTT

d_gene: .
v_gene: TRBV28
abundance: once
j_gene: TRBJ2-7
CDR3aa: CASSLSFPGASYEQYF
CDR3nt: TGTGCCAGCAGTTTATCTTTCCCAGGTGCCTCCTACGAGCAGTACTTC

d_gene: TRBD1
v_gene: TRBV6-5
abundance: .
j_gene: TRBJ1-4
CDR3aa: CASSYETGEKLFF
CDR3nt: TGTGCCAGCAGTTACGAGACAGGGGAAAAACTGTTTTTT

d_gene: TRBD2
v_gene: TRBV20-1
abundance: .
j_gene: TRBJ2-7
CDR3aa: CSANNQLAGLGEQYF
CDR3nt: TGCAGTGCTAATAATCAACTAGCGGGCCTCGGTGAGCAGTACTTC

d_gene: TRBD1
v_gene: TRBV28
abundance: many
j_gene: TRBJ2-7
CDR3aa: CASSTPGQGYEQYF
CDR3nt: TGTGCCAGCAGCACCCCGGGACAGGGGTACGAGCAGTACTTC

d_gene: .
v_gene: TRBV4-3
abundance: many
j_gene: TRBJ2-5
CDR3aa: CASSQPKETQYF
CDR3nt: TGCGCCAGCAGCCAACCTAAAGAGACCCAGTACTTC

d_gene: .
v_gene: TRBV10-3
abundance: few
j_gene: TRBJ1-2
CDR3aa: CAIRDNYGYTF
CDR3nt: TGTGCCATCCGGGACAACTATGGCTACACCTTC

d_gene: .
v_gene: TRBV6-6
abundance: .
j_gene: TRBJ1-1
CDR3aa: CASSYQDGSAEAFF
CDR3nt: TGTGCCAGCAGTTATCAAGACGGGTCGGCTGAAGCTTTCTTT

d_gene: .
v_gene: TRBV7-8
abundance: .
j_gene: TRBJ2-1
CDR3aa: CASSSLQYNEQFF
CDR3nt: TGTGCCAGCAGTTCCCTCCAGTACAATGAGCAGTTCTTC

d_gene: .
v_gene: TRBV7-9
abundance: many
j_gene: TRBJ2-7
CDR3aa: CASSPLASSYEQYF
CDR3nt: TGTGCCAGCAGCCCACTAGCCAGCTCCTACGAGCAGTACTTC

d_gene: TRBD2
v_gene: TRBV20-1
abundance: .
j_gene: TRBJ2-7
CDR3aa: CSARDGGRVNEQYF
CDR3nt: TGCAGTGCTAGAGATGGCGGGAGGGTTAATGAGCAGTACTTC

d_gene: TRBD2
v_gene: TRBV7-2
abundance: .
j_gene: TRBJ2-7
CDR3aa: CASSFGTSGDEQYF
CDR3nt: TGTGCCAGCAGCTTTGGGACTAGCGGGGACGAGCAGTACTTC

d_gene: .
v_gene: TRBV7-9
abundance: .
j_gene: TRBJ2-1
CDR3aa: CASSTGTTEQFF
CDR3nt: TGTGCCAGCAGTACTGGGACGACGGAGCAGTTCTTC

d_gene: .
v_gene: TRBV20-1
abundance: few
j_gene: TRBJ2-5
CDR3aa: CSARADLHGQYF
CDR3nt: TGCAGTGCTAGAGCGGATCTACACGGGCAGTACTTC

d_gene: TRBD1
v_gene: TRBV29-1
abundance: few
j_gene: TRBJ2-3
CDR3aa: CSVGLEGQGLGDTQYF
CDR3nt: TGCAGCGTTGGCTTAGAGGGACAGGGGTTGGGAGATACGCAGTATTTT

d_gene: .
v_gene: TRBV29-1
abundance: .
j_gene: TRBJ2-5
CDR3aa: CSVKIYGNQETQYF
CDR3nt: TGCAGCGTCAAGATATATGGGAACCAAGAGACCCAGTACTTC

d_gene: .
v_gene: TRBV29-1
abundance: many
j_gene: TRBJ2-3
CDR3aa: CSVVGPRTDTQYF
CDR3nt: TGCAGCGTTGTAGGGCCGCGCACAGATACGCAGTATTTT

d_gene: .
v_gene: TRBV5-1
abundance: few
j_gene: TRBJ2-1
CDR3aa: CASSQVVRCNEQFF
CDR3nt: TGCGCCAGCAGCCAAGTTGTCCGGTGCAATGAGCAGTTCTTC

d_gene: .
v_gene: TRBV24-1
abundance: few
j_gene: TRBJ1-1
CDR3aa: CATSVPDTEAFF
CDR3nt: TGTGCCACCAGTGTCCCGGACACTGAAGCTTTCTTT

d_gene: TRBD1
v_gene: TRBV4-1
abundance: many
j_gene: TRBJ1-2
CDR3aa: CASSQPGQGPTNYGYTF
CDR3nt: TGCGCCAGCAGCCAACCCGGACAGGGACCTACTAACTATGGCTACACCTTC

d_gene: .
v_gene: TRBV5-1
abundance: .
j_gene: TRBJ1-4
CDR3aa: CASSEGEREKLFF
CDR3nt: TGCGCCAGCAGCGAAGGGGAGAGAGAAAAACTGTTTTTT

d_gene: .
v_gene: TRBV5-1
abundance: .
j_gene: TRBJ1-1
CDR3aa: CASSLDGTRNTEAFF
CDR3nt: TGCGCCAGCAGCTTGGACGGGACAAGGAACACTGAAGCTTTCTTT

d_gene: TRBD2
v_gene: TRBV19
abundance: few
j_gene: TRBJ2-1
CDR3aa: CASRNLAGDNEQFF
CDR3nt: TGCGCCAGTAGGAATCTAGCGGGAGACAATGAGCAGTTCTTC

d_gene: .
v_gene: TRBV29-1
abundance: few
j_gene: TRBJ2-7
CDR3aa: CSVVAFSYEQYF
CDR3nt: TGCAGCGTTGTTGCATTTTCCTACGAGCAGTACTTC

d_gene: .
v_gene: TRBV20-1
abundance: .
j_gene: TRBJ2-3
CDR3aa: CSARVSATDTQYF
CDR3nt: TGCAGTGCTAGAGTGTCGGCCACAGATACGCAGTATTTT

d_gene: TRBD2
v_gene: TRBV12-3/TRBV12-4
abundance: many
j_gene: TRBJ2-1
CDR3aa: CASMTTSGSIRDEQFF
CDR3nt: TGTGCCAGCATGACAACTAGCGGGAGTATTAGGGATGAGCAGTTCTTC

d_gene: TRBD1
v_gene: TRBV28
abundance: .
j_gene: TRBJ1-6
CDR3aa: CASSTGTAPSPLHF
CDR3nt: TGTGCCAGCAGTACCGGGACAGCACCTTCACCCCTCCACTTT

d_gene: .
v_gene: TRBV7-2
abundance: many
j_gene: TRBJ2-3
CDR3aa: CASSQYTDTQYF
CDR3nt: TGTGCCAGCAGCCAGTACACAGATACGCAGTATTTT